A single sample gave rise to the 9 T cell receptor beta chains below, sequenced in a study of T-cell reconstitution after alpha-beta-depleted transplantation in children. Unique molecular identifiers tagged the TCRbeta library. TCRdb itself ran the PCR reads through MiXCR, one entry per CDR3 protein. Of about a million distinct CDR3 sequences in the sample, about 30% are singletons; the top ten hold 25% to 35%. Specimen: PBMCs, mostly from graft donor cells, collected 360 days after TCRalphabeta/CD19-depleted stem cell transplant. The receptor set was obtained from a boy in the first two years of life who had a stem cell transplant for SCID, so the T cells may come from the graft donor.

The chain has TRBV21-1 and TRBJ2-1; TRBD1 reflects the table's D call only, with no check against the DNA. TRBV21-1 is labeled a pseudogene. The CDR3 is 17 residues long. The CDR3, as DNA: TGTGCCAGCAACCCGTGCAGGACACTCTACTCCTACAATGAGCAGTTCTTC. This gives the protein CASNPCRTLYSYNEQFF.

This clonotype was counted many times. For the CDR3, the DNA is TGTGCCAGCAGTCCCGGCAGGGGGCATGAAAAACTGTTTTTT. Translated, it gives CASSPGRGHEKLFF. This chain uses TRBV2 with TRBJ1-4; 8 nucleotides agree with TRBD1. This CDR3 comprises 14 residues. With 5 bases clipped from V and 6 bases from J, the junction kept 5 bases outside the gene matches. Germline V gene sequence: CDR1 SNHLY, CDR2 FYNNEI.

This clonotype was seen only a few times. The chain joins TRBV2 to TRBJ2-3, with D unclear. Germline CDR1 and CDR2: SNHLY and FYNNEI. Trimming stripped 8 bases from V and 4 bases from J, with 7 bases between. The CDR3 runs 11 residues. CDR3 sequence reads: CASPSADTQYF. DNA for the CDR3: TGTGCCAGCCCCTCAGCAGATACGCAGTATTTT.

The table lists this clonotype with a few counts. The V call is TRBV11-1, the J call TRBJ2-2; D may be TRBD2 (6 bases). With 4 bases removed from V and 4 bases from J, the gap between germline ends came to 28 bases. The CDR3 runs to 20 residues. The germline CDR1 and CDR2 sequences are SGHAT and FQDESV (reference sequence). The CDR3 loop reads CASSSNPRLASVEVTGELFF. CDR3 bases: TGTGCCAGCAGCTCCAACCCACGCCTGGCTAGCGTTGAGGTCACCGGGGAGCTGTTTTTT.

As for this clonotype: The junction departs from germline at one end; a sequencing error may be responsible. The genes are TRBV4-1 and TRBJ2-7; D uncertain. The CDR3 has 9 amino acids. CDR1 and CDR2 from the germline V gene are MGHRA and YSYEKL. The CDR3 is CASSLTPFF. DNA for the CDR3: TGCGCCAGCAGCCTGACCCCCTTCTTC.

V and J are TRBV21-1 and TRBJ1-4. TRBV21-1 is classified as a pseudogene. This CDR3 has 13 amino acids. This CDR3 reads CASSIPAQEKLFF. The DNA of the CDR3 is TGTGCCAGCAGCATCCCCGCACAAGAAAAACTGTTTTTT.

The table lists this clonotype with many counts. The rearrangement links TRBV7-2 to TRBJ2-1; D not certain. Trimming pared 2 bases from V and 7 bases from J, leaving 9 bases between. The CDR3 runs to 13 residues. Germline V gene data show CDR1 as SGHTA and CDR2 as FQGNSA. For the CDR3, the DNA is TGTGCCAGCAGCTTACGGCAGGTGAATGAGCAGTTCTTC. Translated: CASSLRQVNEQFF.

There are a few counts of this clonotype. V gene TRBV11-1 combines with J gene TRBJ2-5; 7 bases line up with TRBD1. The CDR3 is 16 amino acids. V lost 6 bases and J lost 0; bases outside the gene matches: 10. Germline-derived CDR1 and CDR2 are SGHAT and FQDESV (reference sequence). The CDR3 region has the DNA TGTGCCAGCAGTCAGGGGGACGGACGATACCAAGAGACCCAGTACTTC. Its translation: CASSQGDGRYQETQYF.

This sequence joins TRBV4-2 and TRBJ2-5; 9 positions agree with TRBD2. Germline V gene lookup returns CDR1 LGHNA and CDR2 YNFKEQ. The CDR3 contains 18 residues. V was pared by 4 bases and J by 2 bases, with 14 bases of the junction left unmatched. CDR3 bases: TGTGCCAGCAGCCCTCAGGGGCTTGCGGGGGGGCGACAAGAGACCCAGTACTTC. It specifies CASSPQGLAGGRQETQYF.